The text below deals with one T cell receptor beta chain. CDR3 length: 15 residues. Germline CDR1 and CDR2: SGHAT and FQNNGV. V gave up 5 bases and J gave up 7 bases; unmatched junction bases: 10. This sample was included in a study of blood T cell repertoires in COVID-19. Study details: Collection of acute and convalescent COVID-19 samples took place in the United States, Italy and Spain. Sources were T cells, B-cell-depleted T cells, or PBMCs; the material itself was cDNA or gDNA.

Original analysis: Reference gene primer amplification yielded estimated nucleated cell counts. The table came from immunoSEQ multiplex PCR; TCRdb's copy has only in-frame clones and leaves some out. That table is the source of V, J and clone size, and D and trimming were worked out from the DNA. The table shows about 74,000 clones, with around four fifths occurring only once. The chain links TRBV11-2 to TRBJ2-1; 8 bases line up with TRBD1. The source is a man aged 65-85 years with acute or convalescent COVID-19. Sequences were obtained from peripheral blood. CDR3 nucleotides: TGTGCCAGCAGCATCCCAGGGGGCTCAGCGAATGAGCAGTTCTTC. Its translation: CASSIPGGSANEQFF.